The T cell receptor beta chain under discussion was sequenced for a study of blood T cell repertoires in COVID-19. In the study overall: In each case, the material was cDNA or gDNA derived from T cells, B-cell-depleted T cells, or PBMCs.

V lost 3 bases to trimming and J lost 2 bases; unmatched junction nucleotides: 10. Germline assignment: CDR1 SNHLY and CDR2 FYNNEI. This CDR3 has 16 residues. Produced via immunoSEQ multiplex PCR; TCRdb's table is partial and in-frame only. The data hold 200,000 to 300,000 clones, with approximately 80% observed a single time. The sequence came from a human donor in a cohort sampled during active COVID-19. The chain employs TRBV2 and TRBJ2-7; 7 nucleotides match TRBD1. Source material: peripheral blood. The CDR3 is CASSEIPGQPAYEQYF. CDR3 nucleotide sequence: TGTGCCAGCAGTGAGATTCCGGGACAGCCCGCCTACGAGCAGTACTTC.